The 21 T cell receptor beta chains presented below share a single source sample, sequenced in a study of PD-1 blockade in classical Hodgkin lymphoma. Brentuximab vedotin exposure varied among the patients, all of whom had relapsed after autologous stem cell transplantation. Libraries were prepared by immunoSEQ multiplex PCR; TCRdb keeps only in-frame clonotypes and omits some of them. In the table there are 95,000 to 120,000 clones, roughly nine tenths of which are singletons. Sample: peripheral blood mononuclear cells (PBMCs), taken before the second cycle of nivolumab. The receptors come from a human donor with classical Hodgkin lymphoma.

This clone has just one count. The chain couples TRBV12-5 to TRBJ2-7, with 7 bases identical to TRBD1. The ends lost 0 bases at V and 2 bases at J; junction bases unmatched: 7. The CDR3 has 16 residues. The germline V gene has CDR1 LGHNT and CDR2 FRNRAP. Here the CDR3 DNA reads TGTGCTAGTGGTTTGGTTCCCAGGACAGGAACCTACGAGCAGTACTTC. It specifies CASGLVPRTGTYEQYF.

J is TRBJ2-1 and V is TRBV7-2; the D is unclear. Germline values: CDR1 SGHTA, CDR2 FQGNSA. The CDR3 has 12 residues. Trimming took off 2 bases at V and 7 bases at J, with 6 bases between the two ends. The CDR3: CASSLIGNEQFF. The CDR3 DNA reads as TGTGCCAGCAGCTTAATCGGAAATGAGCAGTTCTTC.

V and J are TRBV6-5 and TRBJ1-4, with D possibly matching TRBD1 (6 bases). Germline V gives CDR1 MNHEY, CDR2 SVGAGI. The V end was cut by 2 bases, the J end by 8 bases, with 12 bases between. This CDR3 has 14 residues. CDR3 sequence (DNA): TGTGCCAGCAGTTACGAGCAGGGGACAGAAAAACTGTTTTTT. As protein: CASSYEQGTEKLFF.

This chain links TRBV15 with TRBJ2-6, with D possibly being TRBD1 (5 bases). Looked up from germline, CDR1 is LNHNV and CDR2 is YYDKDF (reference sequence). Trimming took off 4 bases at V and 4 bases at J, with 11 bases between the two ends. This CDR3 has 15 amino acids. The CDR3 bases are TGTGCCACCAGCATCAGGGATACCGGGGCCAACGTCCTGACTTTC. Translated: CATSIRDTGANVLTF.

The rearrangement links TRBV6-1 to TRBJ1-3; D gene ambiguous. Germline V gene data show CDR1 as MNHNS and CDR2 as SASEGT. V lost 5 bases to trimming and J lost 0 bases, with 8 bases between them. The CDR3 is 14 amino acids. CDR3 in amino acids: CASSPGLSGNTIYF. The CDR3, as DNA: TGTGCCAGCAGTCCAGGCCTCTCTGGAAACACCATATATTTT.

The chain employs TRBV15 and TRBJ2-3; no reliable D call. V dropped 0 bases and J dropped 8 bases, with 6 bases sitting between them. Germline V gives CDR1 LNHNV, CDR2 YYDKDF (reference sequence). The CDR3 has 12 residues. The CDR3 DNA reads as TGTGCCACCAGCAGAGATCGGGTTACGCAGTATTTT. It specifies CATSRDRVTQYF.

This clone was seen only a few times. The chain carries TRBV4-1 and TRBJ1-2; 8 nucleotides line up with TRBD1. Trimming at V came to 1 base and at J to 7 bases, leaving 2 bases not matched to a gene. The CDR3 is made up of 13 amino acids. Germline-derived CDR1 and CDR2 are MGHRA and YSYEKL. CDR3 amino acids: CASSQVRGLGYTF. The CDR3, as DNA: TGCGCCAGCAGCCAAGTCAGGGGGCTTGGCTACACCTTC.

The rearrangement links TRBV11-2 to TRBJ2-7, with D maybe TRBD1 (5 bases). Trimming took 1 base from V and 3 from J, leaving 13 bases between them. Germline V gene lookup returns CDR1 SGHAT and CDR2 FQNNGV. This CDR3 spans 15 amino acids. In DNA, the CDR3 is TGTGCCAGCAGCTTAGCTCGGCAGGGCAACTACGAGCAGTACTTC. Amino acid sequence: CASSLARQGNYEQYF.

The J gene is TRBJ2-7, the V gene TRBV6-5, with 7 bases identical to TRBD2. V lost 0 bases to trimming and J lost 5 bases; unmatched junction nucleotides: 10. The CDR3 contains 16 residues. Per the germline V gene, CDR1 is MNHEY and CDR2 is SVGAGI. The CDR3 DNA reads as TGTGCCAGCAGTTACTCGGATTCCGGGAGGAACCACGAGCAGTACTTC. It encodes CASSYSDSGRNHEQYF.

The rearrangement joins TRBV7-2 to TRBJ2-5; 11 nucleotides align to TRBD2. This CDR3 contains 16 residues. CDR1 and CDR2 (germline): SGHTA, FQGNSA. The V gene end was trimmed by 0 bases and the J gene end by 9 bases; junction bases not matched to a gene: 9. CDR3 sequence: CASSLAVAGGSGSQYF. CDR3 bases: TGTGCCAGCAGCTTAGCGGTAGCGGGAGGGTCCGGGTCCCAGTACTTC.

V and J are TRBV10-1 and TRBJ2-3; 9 nucleotides align to TRBD2. V trimming: 3 bases; J trimming: 0 bases; junction bases outside the gene matches: 13. Germline assignment: CDR1 WNHNN and CDR2 SYGVQD (reference sequence). The CDR3 spans 19 residues. CDR3 in DNA: TGCGCCAGCAGTGAAGGGGACAGACTAGCGGACCATAGCACAGATACGCAGTATTTT. It codes for CASSEGDRLADHSTDTQYF.

The rearrangement joins TRBV10-1 to TRBJ2-3; 10 bases map to TRBD1. The CDR3 runs 14 residues. Losses at the gene ends were 6 bases for V and 3 bases for J; bases not matched to a gene: 3. CDR1 and CDR2 (germline): WNHNN, SYGVQD (reference sequence). The CDR3 DNA is TGCGCCAGCAGGCCGGGACAGGGGACAGATACGCAGTATTTT. Protein: CASRPGQGTDTQYF.

V is TRBV5-1 and J is TRBJ1-1; 7 positions agree with TRBD1. The V and J ends lost 2 bases and 3 bases, in that order; junction bases with no gene match: 4. The germline CDR1 and CDR2 sequences are SGHRS and YFSETQ. This CDR3 comprises 14 residues. The CDR3 protein is CASSLSGGDTEAFF. The CDR3 nucleotides read TGCGCCAGCAGCTTATCAGGGGGGGACACTGAAGCTTTCTTT.

The chain uses TRBV9 and TRBJ1-3; TRBD1 might be the D (5 bases). The V and J ends lost 3 bases and 2 bases respectively, with 18 bases between them. Germline V CDR1 and CDR2: SGDLS, YYNGEE. The CDR3 runs 17 residues. CDR3 protein: CASSAITGGSAGNTIYF. For the CDR3, the DNA is TGTGCCAGCAGCGCCATTACAGGCGGATCGGCTGGAAACACCATATATTTT.

Turning to this clone: Its ends do not fully match the called genes, so a read error is possible. V gene TRBV6-6 combines with J gene TRBJ1-3; unclear D gene. CDR3 size: 15 residues. Germline CDR1 MNHNY, CDR2 SVGAGI (reference sequence). CDR3 amino acids: CASSDSGSSGNTIYF. The CDR3 DNA is TGTGCCAGCAGTGACTCGGGGTCCTCTGGAAACACCATATATTTT.

CDR3 residues: CASSRGEVTDTQYF. The DNA for the CDR3 is TGTGCCAGCAGCAGAGGGGAGGTCACAGATACGCAGTATTTT. This chain joins TRBV21-1 and TRBJ2-3; TRBD2 is the table's D call, not checked against the DNA. TRBV21-1 is described as a pseudogene. The CDR3 runs to 14 residues.

CDR3 DNA sequence: TGCGCCAGCAGCCAACACGGGACTAGCGGCTACGAGCAGTACTTC. Translated, it gives CASSQHGTSGYEQYF. The genes are TRBV4-1 and TRBJ2-7, with 11 bases fitting TRBD2. The CDR3 is made up of 15 amino acids. The germline CDR1 and CDR2 sequences are MGHRA and YSYEKL. V lost 2 bases to trimming and J lost 3 bases; unmatched junction nucleotides: 3.

The rearrangement links TRBV10-3 to TRBJ1-1; TRBD1 aligns across 7 bases. Germline values: CDR1 ENHRY, CDR2 SYGVKD. After removal of 5 bases from V and 1 base from J, the junction contained 4 bases not matched to a gene. CDR3 length equals 14 residues. The CDR3 loop reads CAISPRQGNTEAFF. In DNA form, the CDR3 reads TGTGCCATCAGTCCGAGACAGGGGAACACTGAAGCTTTCTTT.

The genes are TRBV6-5 and TRBJ1-1; a weak D match, TRBD1 (5 bases). The CDR3 length is 14 residues. V lost 2 bases, J lost 8 bases, and 15 bases lay in between. Per germline, CDR1 MNHEY and CDR2 SVGAGI. This CDR3 reads CASSYGWGSIEAFF. The CDR3 DNA follows: TGTGCCAGCAGTTACGGATGGGGCTCTATCGAAGCTTTCTTT.

This chain uses TRBV4-3 with TRBJ1-2; D is possibly TRBD1 (6 bases). The CDR3 consists of 14 residues. Germline-derived CDR1 and CDR2 are LGHNA and YSLEER. V was cut by 3 bases and J by 3 bases, with 11 bases left in between. CDR3 sequence (DNA): TGCGCCAGCAGCCAGAACAGGGACGACTATGGCTACACCTTC. Protein: CASSQNRDDYGYTF.

V is TRBV5-1 and J is TRBJ2-2; 9 nucleotides match TRBD1. The CDR3 covers 15 residues. V trimming: 1 base; J trimming: 5 bases; junction bases outside the gene matches: 3. Germline lookup yields CDR1 SGHRS and CDR2 YFSETQ. CDR3 sequence (DNA): TGCGCCAGCAGCTTGACAGGGGGCGCGACCGGGGAGCTGTTTTTT. Translating it yields CASSLTGGATGELFF.